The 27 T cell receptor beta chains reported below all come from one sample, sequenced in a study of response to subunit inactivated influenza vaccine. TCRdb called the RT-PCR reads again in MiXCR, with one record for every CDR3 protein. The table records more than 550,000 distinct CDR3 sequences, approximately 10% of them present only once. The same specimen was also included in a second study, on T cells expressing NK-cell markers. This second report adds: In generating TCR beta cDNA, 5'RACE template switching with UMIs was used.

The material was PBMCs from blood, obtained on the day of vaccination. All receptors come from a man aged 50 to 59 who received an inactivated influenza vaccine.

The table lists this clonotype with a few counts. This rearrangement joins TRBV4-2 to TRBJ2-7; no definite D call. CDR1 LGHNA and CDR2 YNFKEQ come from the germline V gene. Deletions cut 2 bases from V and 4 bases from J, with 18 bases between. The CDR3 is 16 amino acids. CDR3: CASSQFPQTGPYEQYF. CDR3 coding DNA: TGTGCCAGCAGCCAATTTCCTCAAACCGGTCCTTACGAGCAGTACTTC.

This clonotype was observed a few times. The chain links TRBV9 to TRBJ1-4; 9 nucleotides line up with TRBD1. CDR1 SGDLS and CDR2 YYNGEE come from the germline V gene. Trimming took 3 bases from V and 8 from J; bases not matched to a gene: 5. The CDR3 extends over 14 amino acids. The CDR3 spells CASSERQGGEKLFF. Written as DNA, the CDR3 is TGTGCCAGCAGCGAGCGACAGGGGGGCGAAAAACTGTTTTTT.

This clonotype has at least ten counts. CDR3 in amino acids: CASRPPGSNQPQHF. The CDR3 DNA reads TGTGCCAGCAGACCTCCGGGCTCCAATCAGCCCCAGCATTTT. This chain links TRBV2 with TRBJ1-5; D not certain. The germline V gene has CDR1 SNHLY and CDR2 FYNNEI. Trimming cost V 6 bases and J 3 bases, with 12 bases left between them. The CDR3 has 14 amino acids.

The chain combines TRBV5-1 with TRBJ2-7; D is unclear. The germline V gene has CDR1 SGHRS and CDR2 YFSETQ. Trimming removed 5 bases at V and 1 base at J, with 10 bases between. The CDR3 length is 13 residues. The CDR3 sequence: CASRVLGSYEQYF. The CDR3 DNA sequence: TGCGCCAGCAGGGTGCTTGGGTCCTACGAGCAGTACTTC.

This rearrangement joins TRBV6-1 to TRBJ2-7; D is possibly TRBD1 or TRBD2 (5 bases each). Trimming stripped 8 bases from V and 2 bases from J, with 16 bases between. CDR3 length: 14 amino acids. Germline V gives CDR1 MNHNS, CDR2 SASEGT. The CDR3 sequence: CASHPPGRTYEQYF. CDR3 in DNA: TGTGCCAGCCATCCTCCGGGACGGACCTACGAGCAGTACTTC.

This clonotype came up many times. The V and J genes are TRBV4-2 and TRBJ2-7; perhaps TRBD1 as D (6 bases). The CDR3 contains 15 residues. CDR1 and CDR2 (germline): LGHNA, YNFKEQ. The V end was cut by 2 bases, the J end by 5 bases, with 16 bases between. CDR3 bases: TGTGCCAGCAGCCAAACATTGAACAGGGACCACGAGCAGTACTTC. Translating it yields CASSQTLNRDHEQYF.

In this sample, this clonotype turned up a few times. CDR3 sequence (DNA): TGTGCCACCTTCCCCCAGGGAGCCTACGAGCAGTACTTC. Encoded protein: CATFPQGAYEQYF. This chain links TRBV28 with TRBJ2-7; D could derive from TRBD1 or TRBD2 (5 bases each). Trimming cost V 10 bases and J 2 bases, with 15 bases left between them. This CDR3 contains 13 residues. Germline lookup yields CDR1 MDHEN and CDR2 SYDVKM. Complete variable domain (other parts from reference TRBV28 and TRBJ2-7): DVKVTQSSRYLVKRTGEKVFLECVQDMDHENMFWYRQDPGLGLRLIYFSYDVKMKEKGDIPEGYSVSREKKERFSLILESASTNQTSMYLCATFPQGAYEQYFGPGTRLTVT.

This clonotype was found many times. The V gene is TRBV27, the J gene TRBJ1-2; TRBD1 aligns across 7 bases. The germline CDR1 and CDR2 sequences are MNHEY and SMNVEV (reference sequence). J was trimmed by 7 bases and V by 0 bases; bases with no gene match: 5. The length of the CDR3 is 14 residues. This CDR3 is CASSLSTGLGGYTF. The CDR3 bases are TGTGCCAGCAGTTTATCGACAGGGTTAGGTGGCTACACCTTC.

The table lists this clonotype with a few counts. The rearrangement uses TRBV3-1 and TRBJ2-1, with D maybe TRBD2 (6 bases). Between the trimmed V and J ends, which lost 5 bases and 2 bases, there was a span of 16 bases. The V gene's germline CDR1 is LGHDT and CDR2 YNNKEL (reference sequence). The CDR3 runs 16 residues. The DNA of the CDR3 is TGTGCCAGCAGCTTAGAACGGGACTCCACCTACAATGAGCAGTTCTTC. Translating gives CASSLERDSTYNEQFF.

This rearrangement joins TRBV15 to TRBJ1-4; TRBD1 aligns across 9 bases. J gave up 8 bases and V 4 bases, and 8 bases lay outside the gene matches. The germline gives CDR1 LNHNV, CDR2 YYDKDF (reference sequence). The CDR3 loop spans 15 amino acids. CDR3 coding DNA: TGTGCCACCAGCAAGACTCCGGGACAGGGCGAAAAACTGTTTTTT. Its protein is CATSKTPGQGEKLFF.

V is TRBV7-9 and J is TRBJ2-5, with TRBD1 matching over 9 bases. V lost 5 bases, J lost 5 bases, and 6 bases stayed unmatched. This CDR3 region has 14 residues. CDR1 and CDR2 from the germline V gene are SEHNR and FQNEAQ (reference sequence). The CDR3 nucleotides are TGTGCCAGCAGCATAACAGGGGGCTGGGAGACCCAGTACTTC. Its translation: CASSITGGWETQYF.

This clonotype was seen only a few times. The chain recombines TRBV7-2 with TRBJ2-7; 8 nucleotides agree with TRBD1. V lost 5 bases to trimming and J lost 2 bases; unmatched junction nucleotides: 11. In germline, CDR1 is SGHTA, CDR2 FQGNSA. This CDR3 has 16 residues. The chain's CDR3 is CASSPGPGQETYEQYF. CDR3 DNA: TGTGCCAGCAGCCCTGGGCCGGGACAGGAGACCTACGAGCAGTACTTC.

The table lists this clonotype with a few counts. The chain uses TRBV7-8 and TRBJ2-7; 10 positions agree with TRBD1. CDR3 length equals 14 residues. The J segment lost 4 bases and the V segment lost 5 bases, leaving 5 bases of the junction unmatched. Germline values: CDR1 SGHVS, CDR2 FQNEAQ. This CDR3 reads CASSGGQGLYEQYF. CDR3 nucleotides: TGTGCCAGCAGCGGGGGACAGGGGTTGTACGAGCAGTACTTC. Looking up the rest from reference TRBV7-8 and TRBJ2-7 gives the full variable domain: GAGVSQSPRYKVAKRGQDVALRCDPISGHVSLFWYQQALGQGPEFLTYFQNEAQLDKSGLPSDRFFAERPEGSVSTLKIQRTQQEDSAVYLCASSGGQGLYEQYFGPGTRLTVT.

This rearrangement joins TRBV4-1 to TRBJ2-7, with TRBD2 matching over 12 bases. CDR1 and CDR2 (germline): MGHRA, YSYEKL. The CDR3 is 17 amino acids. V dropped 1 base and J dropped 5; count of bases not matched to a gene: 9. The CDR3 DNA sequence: TGCGCCAGCAGCCAAGGACTAGCGGGGGCCTTTAAAAACGAGCAGTACTTC. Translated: CASSQGLAGAFKNEQYF.

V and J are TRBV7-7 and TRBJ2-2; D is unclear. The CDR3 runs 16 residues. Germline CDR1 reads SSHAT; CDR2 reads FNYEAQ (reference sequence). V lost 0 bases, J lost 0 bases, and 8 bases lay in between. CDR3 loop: CASSLARAANTGELFF. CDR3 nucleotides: TGTGCCAGCAGCTTAGCGAGAGCCGCGAACACCGGGGAGCTGTTTTTT.

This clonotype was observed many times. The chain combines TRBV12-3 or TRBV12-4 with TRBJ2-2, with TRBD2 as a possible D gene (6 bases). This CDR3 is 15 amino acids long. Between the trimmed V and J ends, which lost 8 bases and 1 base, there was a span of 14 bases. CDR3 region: CASGTGDGNTGELFF. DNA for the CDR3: TGTGCCAGCGGGACGGGGGACGGGAACACCGGGGAGCTGTTTTTT.

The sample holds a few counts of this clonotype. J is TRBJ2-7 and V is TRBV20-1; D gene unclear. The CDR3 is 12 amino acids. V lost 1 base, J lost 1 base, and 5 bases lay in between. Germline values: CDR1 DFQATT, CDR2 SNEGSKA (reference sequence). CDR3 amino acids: CSARGSSYEQYF. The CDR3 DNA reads TGCAGTGCTAGAGGGTCTTCCTACGAGCAGTACTTC.

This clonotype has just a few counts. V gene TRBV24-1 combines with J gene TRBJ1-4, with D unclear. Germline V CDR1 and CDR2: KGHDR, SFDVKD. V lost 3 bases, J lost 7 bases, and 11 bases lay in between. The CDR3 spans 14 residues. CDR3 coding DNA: TGTGCCACCAGTGATGTTAGGATTAGTGAAAAACTGTTTTTT. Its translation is CATSDVRISEKLFF.

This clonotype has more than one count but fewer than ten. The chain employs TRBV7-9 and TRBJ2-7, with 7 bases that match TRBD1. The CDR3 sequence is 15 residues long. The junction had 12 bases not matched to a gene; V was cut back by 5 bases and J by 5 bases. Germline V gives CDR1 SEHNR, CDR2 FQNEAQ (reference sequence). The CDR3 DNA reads TGTGCCAGCAGCCCTCCTCCAGGGGGTAGCCACGAGCAGTACTTC. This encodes CASSPPPGGSHEQYF.

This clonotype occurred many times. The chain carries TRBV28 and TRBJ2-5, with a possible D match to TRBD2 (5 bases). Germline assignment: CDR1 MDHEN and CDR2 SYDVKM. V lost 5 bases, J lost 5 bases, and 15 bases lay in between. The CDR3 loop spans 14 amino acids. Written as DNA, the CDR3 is TGTGCCAGCAGTCCGAGTTACTCGGGGGAGACCCAGTACTTC. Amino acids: CASSPSYSGETQYF. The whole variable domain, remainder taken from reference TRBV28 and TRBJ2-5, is DVKVTQSSRYLVKRTGEKVFLECVQDMDHENMFWYRQDPGLGLRLIYFSYDVKMKEKGDIPEGYSVSREKKERFSLILESASTNQTSMYLCASSPSYSGETQYFGPGTRLLVL.

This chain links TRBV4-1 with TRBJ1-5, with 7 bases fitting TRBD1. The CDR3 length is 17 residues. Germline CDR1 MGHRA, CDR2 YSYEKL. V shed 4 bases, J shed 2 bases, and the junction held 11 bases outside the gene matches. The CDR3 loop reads CASSLIPQGMGNQPQHF. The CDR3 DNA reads TGCGCCAGCAGCCTTATTCCACAGGGGATGGGCAATCAGCCCCAGCATTTT.

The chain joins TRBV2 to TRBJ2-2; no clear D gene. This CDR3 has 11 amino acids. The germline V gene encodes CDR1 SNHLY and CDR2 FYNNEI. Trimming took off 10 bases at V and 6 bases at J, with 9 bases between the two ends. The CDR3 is CATQAPGELFF. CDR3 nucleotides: TGTGCCACGCAAGCTCCCGGGGAGCTGTTTTTT. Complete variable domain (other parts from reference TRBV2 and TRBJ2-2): EPEVTQTPSHQVTQMGQEVILRCVPISNHLYFYWYRQILGQKVEFLVSFYNNEISEKSEIFDDQFSVERPDGSNFTLKIRSTKLEDSAMYFCATQAPGELFFGEGSRLTVL.

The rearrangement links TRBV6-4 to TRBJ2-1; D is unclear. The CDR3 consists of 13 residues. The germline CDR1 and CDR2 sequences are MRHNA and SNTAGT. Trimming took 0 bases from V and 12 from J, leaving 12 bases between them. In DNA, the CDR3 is TGTGCCAGCAGTGACTCCCAGCAGGCTAGGCAGTTCTTC. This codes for CASSDSQQARQFF.

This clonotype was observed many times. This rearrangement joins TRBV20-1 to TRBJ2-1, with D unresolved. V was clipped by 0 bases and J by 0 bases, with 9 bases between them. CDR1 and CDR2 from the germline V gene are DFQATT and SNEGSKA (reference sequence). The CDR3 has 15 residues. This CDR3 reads CSARDLGDSYNEQFF. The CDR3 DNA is TGCAGTGCTAGAGATCTCGGCGACTCCTACAATGAGCAGTTCTTC.

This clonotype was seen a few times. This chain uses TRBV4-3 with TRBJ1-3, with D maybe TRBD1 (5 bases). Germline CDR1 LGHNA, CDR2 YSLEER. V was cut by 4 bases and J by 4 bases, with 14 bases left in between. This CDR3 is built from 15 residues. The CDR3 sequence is CASSRTPARGNTIYF. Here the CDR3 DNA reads TGCGCCAGCAGCCGGACACCCGCGCGGGGAAACACCATATATTTT.

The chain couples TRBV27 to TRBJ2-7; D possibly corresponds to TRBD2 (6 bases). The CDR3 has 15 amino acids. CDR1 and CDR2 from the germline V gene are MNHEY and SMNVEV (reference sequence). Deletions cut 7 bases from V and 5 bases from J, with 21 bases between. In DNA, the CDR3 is TGTGCCAGCACCGCCACCCTAGCGCAGATCGACGAGCAGTACTTC. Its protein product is CASTATLAQIDEQYF.

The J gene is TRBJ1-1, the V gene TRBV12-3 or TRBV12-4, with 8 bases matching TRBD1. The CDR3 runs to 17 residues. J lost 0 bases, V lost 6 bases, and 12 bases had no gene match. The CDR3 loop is CASSPLGTGRMNTEAFF. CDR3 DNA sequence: TGTGCCAGCAGCCCTCTCGGGACAGGTCGCATGAACACTGAAGCTTTCTTT.